This is a list of T cell receptor beta chains from one sample in a study of OX40 agonist ivuxolimab in advanced cancers. The assay was immunoSEQ multiplex PCR, and TCRdb's table has in-frame clones only and misses some. Found here are approximately 60,000 clones, 65% to 85% of them singletons; the top ten hold roughly 0.6%. Sequencing was performed on CD4+ or CD8+ T cells sorted from blood, taken in a trial of the OX40 agonist ivuxolimab. Receptors were obtained from an adult with an advanced solid tumor such as melanoma, head and neck, liver or kidney cancer. The CDR3 runs from the conserved cysteine through the conserved F or W. D genes are given only for firm matches. A clone size is listed for some rows: how often the clone was seen (once, few, many), or a class if it is expanded.

d_call clone_size j_call v_call cdr3_nt cdr3_aa
NA NA TRBJ2-3 TRBV10-3 TGTGCCATCAGTGGCCGGGACGTCGAAGATACGCAGTATTTT CAISGRDVEDTQYF
NA NA TRBJ1-1 TRBV6-5 TGTGCCAGCAGTCCTGGGGTAGTCGTGGCTTTCTTT CASSPGVVVAFF
NA NA TRBJ1-1 TRBV18 TGTGCCAGCTGCTTCGAGCTGAACACTGAAGCTTTCTTT CASCFELNTEAFF
TRBD2 few TRBJ2-4 TRBV5-4 TGTGCCAGCAGCAAGGGACTAGCGGGGGGAGATGAGGGGAACATTCAGTACTTC CASSKGLAGGDEGNIQYF
TRBD1 NA TRBJ2-3 TRBV5-4 TGTGCCAGCAGCCTTCGACAGGGGGCTTTTACAGATACGCAGTATTTT CASSLRQGAFTDTQYF
TRBD1 NA TRBJ2-1 TRBV19 TGTGCCAGTAGTGTCTCTGGGACAGCCGACCCAAGTAATGAGCAGTTCTTC CASSVSGTADPSNEQFF
TRBD1 NA TRBJ1-6 TRBV6-5 TGTGCCAGCAGAGCAGGGGGCCAGAATTCACCCCTCCACTTT CASRAGGQNSPLHF
NA NA TRBJ1-6 TRBV6-6 TGTGCCAGCAGTGCCGGCCTGACCTCCTATAATTCACCCCTCCACTTT CASSAGLTSYNSPLHF
NA NA TRBJ1-2 TRBV10-2 TGCGCCAGCGGAGGGATAAAGGACTATGGCTACACCTTC CASGGIKDYGYTF
NA NA TRBJ1-5 TRBV29-1 TGCAGCGTTGGTGGAAATAGCAATCAGCCCCAGCATTTT CSVGGNSNQPQHF
NA few TRBJ1-5 TRBV7-2 TGTGCCAGCAGCCCCGGCGGCGGGACGGGACGGCCCCAGCATTTT CASSPGGGTGRPQHF
NA few TRBJ1-3 TRBV5-1 TGCGCCAGCAGCTTGGGTTTTGGAAACACCATATATTTT CASSLGFGNTIYF
NA NA TRBJ2-3 TRBV27 TGTGCCAGCAGACCGACAGGGTGGGAGCGCGGGGAAATAACAGATACGCAGTATTTT CASRPTGWERGEITDTQYF
TRBD1 NA TRBJ2-5 TRBV28 TGTGCCAGCAGTTCCCCGGGGACAGAACAAGAGACCCAGTACTTC CASSSPGTEQETQYF
NA few TRBJ1-1 TRBV28 TGTGCCAGCAGTTCAGGGTGGGAATGGCTGCACACTGAAGCTTTCTTT CASSSGWEWLHTEAFF
NA NA TRBJ2-3 TRBV5-1 TGCGCCAGCAGCTTGGGGGTGGCGCTTACTAGCACAGATACGCAGTATTTT CASSLGVALTSTDTQYF
NA NA TRBJ1-6 TRBV10-2 TGCGCCAGCAGGATTTATAATTCACCCCTCCACTTT CASRIYNSPLHF
NA NA TRBJ2-1 TRBV28 TGTGCCAGCAGCTCAACACTAGCTGGAGCCTACAATGAGCAGTTCTTC CASSSTLAGAYNEQFF
NA NA TRBJ1-5 TRBV18 TGTGCCAGCTCACCAGGGGAAGATCGTTATAGCAATCAGCCCCAGCATTTT CASSPGEDRYSNQPQHF
NA few TRBJ2-7 TRBV10-3 TGTGCCATCAGTCCCCTTGCGAGGGAACGCGAGCAGTACTTC CAISPLAREREQYF
TRBD2 few TRBJ2-1 TRBV11-2 TGTGCCAGCAGCTTAGGGGCGGGGGCCTACAATGAGCAGTTCTTC CASSLGAGAYNEQFF
TRBD1 few TRBJ2-1 TRBV2 TGTGCCAGCAGGACAGGGGATGGGGATGAGCAGTTCTTC CASRTGDGDEQFF
TRBD2 few TRBJ2-7 TRBV19 TGTGCCAGTAGTCCCCCAGGGACTAGCGGGGGACTGGCTCAGTACTTC CASSPPGTSGGLAQYF
NA NA TRBJ2-3 TRBV9 TGTGCCAGCAGCCCTCGCGGAGGAGGGATAGATACGCAGTATTTT CASSPRGGGIDTQYF
NA NA TRBJ1-2 TRBV5-4 TGTGCCAGCAGCTTCAACAGGGCCTATGGCTACACCTTC CASSFNRAYGYTF
TRBD1 NA TRBJ1-1 TRBV30 TGTGCCTGGAGTCCCCTGGGACAGGCCAACACTGAAGCTTTCTTT CAWSPLGQANTEAFF
TRBD1 NA TRBJ1-1 TRBV6-5 TGTGCCAGCAGTTACAGGGACAGGGATACTGAAGCTTTCTTT CASSYRDRDTEAFF
NA NA TRBJ1-2 TRBV9 TGTGCCAGCAGCGTAGTTGCCGGGATTGGCTACACCTTC CASSVVAGIGYTF
NA NA TRBJ1-6 TRBV5-1 TGCGCCAGCAGACTGCAACCCGACACGCAGAATTCACCCCTCCACTTT CASRLQPDTQNSPLHF
TRBD2 NA TRBJ2-1 TRBV7-8 TGTGCCAGCAGCTCGCGGACTAGCTATGAGCAGTTCTTC CASSSRTSYEQFF
NA NA TRBJ2-1 TRBV18 TGTGCCAGCTCACCTTCGGGGCAGCTCTACAATGAGCAGTTCTTC CASSPSGQLYNEQFF
NA few TRBJ2-3 TRBV5-4 TGTGCCAGCAGCTATCGCGGACGGGTTAGCACAGATACGCAGTATTTT CASSYRGRVSTDTQYF
TRBD2 NA TRBJ2-7 TRBV7-7 TGTGCCAGCAGCTTAGGACTAGCTGGCGAGCAGTACTTC CASSLGLAGEQYF
NA NA TRBJ2-7 TRBV13 TGTGCCAGCAGCGCCCAACTCCAGGGGGGCGAGCAGTACTTC CASSAQLQGGEQYF
TRBD1 NA TRBJ1-2 TRBV11-1 TGTGCCAGCAGCACAGACCCGGGACAGAACTATGGCTACACCTTC CASSTDPGQNYGYTF
NA few TRBJ2-7 TRBV5-1 TGCGCCAGCAGCTTGGCTGGGGCAATCTTGGACGAGCAGTACTTC CASSLAGAILDEQYF
NA once TRBJ1-5 TRBV4-1 TGCGCCAGCAGCCAAGATTTTGGGGGAGGCCAGCCCCAGCATTTT CASSQDFGGGQPQHF
NA NA TRBJ1-1 TRBV2 TGTGCCAGCAGTGTATGGGTTGAAGCTTTCTTT CASSVWVEAFF
TRBD2 NA TRBJ2-5 TRBV30 TGTGCCTGGACGTTAGCGGGAGACCAAGAGACCCAGTACTTC CAWTLAGDQETQYF
NA NA TRBJ1-6 TRBV19 TGTGCCAGTAGCGTTAAAGAGTCACCCCTCCACTTT CASSVKESPLHF
NA NA TRBJ1-1 TRBV9 TGTGCCAGCAGCGTAGGGGGGAGGACTGAAGCTTTCTTT CASSVGGRTEAFF
NA NA TRBJ2-3 TRBV5-6 TGTGCCAGCAGCGACACCTCGGGGTGGGGTAGTAACACAGATACGCAGTATTTT CASSDTSGWGSNTDTQYF
NA NA TRBJ2-7 TRBV28 TGTGCCAGCAGTTTACAGACCCTGAGCAAAGAGCAGTACTTC CASSLQTLSKEQYF
NA NA TRBJ1-1 TRBV28 TGTGCCAGCAGTTCTTCACCGTCTGAAGCTTTCTTT CASSSSPSEAFF
TRBD1 NA TRBJ1-2 TRBV7-6 TGTGCCAGCAGCCCCCTTGGGACAGTGTATGGCTACACCTTC CASSPLGTVYGYTF
NA NA TRBJ2-7 TRBV6-6 TGTGCCAGCAGTGCCGGGCTCTCCTACGAGCAGTACTTC CASSAGLSYEQYF
TRBD1 NA TRBJ2-2 TRBV7-6 TGTGCCAGCAGCCCGGGGGACAGGGAAAACACCGGGGAGCTGTTTTTT CASSPGDRENTGELFF
TRBD2 NA TRBJ2-5 TRBV19 TGTGCCAGTAGTATTCGTAGCGGGGGGGGTGAGACCCAGTACTTC CASSIRSGGGETQYF